This T cell receptor beta chain was found in a study of breast tumors, draining lymph nodes, adjacent tissues. Germline CDR1 reads DFQATT; CDR2 reads SNEGSKA (reference sequence). The CDR3 totals 13 residues. V was shortened by 6 bases and J by 4 bases, with 13 bases between the two germline ends. Via MiXCR, TCRdb re-called the multiplex PCR reads, giving one row per CDR3 protein. The table has fewer than 300,000 distinct CDR3 sequences, around 32% seen once. The lymph nodes were axillary draining lymph nodes from breast cancer patients. General observations from the study: The data were judged consistent with most tumor T cells coming from lymph node and expanding in tumor. Tumors had less TCR diversity than lymph nodes, more than nontumor tissue. The lymph node origin of tumor T cells was framed as consistent with a hypothesis, not demonstrated. Compared with basal-like, luminal-like tumors shared significantly more repertoire with nontumor tissue.

This clonotype was observed at least ten times. Its antigen is not known. Specimen: axillary lymph node tissue. This TCR was recovered from a female donor with breast cancer. Some clones in this sample may be carry-over from other donors' samples. The chain uses TRBV20-1 and TRBJ1-5; D ambiguous. CDR3 loop: CSAHAGRNQPQHF. CDR3 nucleotides: TGCAGTGCACACGCCGGCAGAAATCAGCCCCAGCATTTT.